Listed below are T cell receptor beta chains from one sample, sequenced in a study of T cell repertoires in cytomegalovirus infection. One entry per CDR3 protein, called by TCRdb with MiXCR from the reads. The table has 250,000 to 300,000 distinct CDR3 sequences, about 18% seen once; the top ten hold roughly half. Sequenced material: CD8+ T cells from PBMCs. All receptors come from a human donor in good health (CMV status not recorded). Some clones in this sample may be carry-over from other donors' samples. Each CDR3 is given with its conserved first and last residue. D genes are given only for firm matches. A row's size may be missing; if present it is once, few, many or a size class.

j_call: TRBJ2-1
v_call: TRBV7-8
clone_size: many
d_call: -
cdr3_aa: CASSLDVTYDHYYNEQFF
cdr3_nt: TGTGCCAGCAGCTTAGATGTCACATACGACCATTACTACAATGAGCAGTTCTTC

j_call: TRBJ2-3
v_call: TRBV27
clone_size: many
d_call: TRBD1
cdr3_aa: CASSPIRTGGIDTQYF
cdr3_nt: TGTGCCAGCAGTCCTATTCGGACAGGGGGCATAGATACGCAGTATTTT

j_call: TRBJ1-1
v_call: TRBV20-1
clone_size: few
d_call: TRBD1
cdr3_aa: CSASPGTGGTEAFF
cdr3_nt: TGCAGTGCTAGCCCTGGGACAGGGGGCACTGAAGCTTTCTTT

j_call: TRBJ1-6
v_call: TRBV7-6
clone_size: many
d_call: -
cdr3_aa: CASSSDRSSYNSPLHF
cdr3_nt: TGTGCCAGCAGCTCAGACCGAAGCTCCTATAATTCACCCCTCCACTTT

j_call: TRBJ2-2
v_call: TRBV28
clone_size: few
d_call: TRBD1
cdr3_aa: CASSHYPDRTNTGELFF
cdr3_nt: TGTGCCAGCAGTCACTACCCGGACAGGACTAACACCGGGGAGCTGTTTTTT

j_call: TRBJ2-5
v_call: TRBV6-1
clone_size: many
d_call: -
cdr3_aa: CASSEVSGGGETQYF
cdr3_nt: TGTGCCAGCAGTGAAGTCTCCGGAGGGGGAGAGACCCAGTACTTC

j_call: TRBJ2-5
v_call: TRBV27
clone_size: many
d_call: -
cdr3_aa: CASSLSGTVQETQYF
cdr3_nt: TGTGCCAGCAGTTTATCCGGGACGGTTCAAGAGACCCAGTACTTC

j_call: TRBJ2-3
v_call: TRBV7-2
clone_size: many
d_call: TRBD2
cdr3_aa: CASSLGLAGEHTQYF
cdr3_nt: TGTGCCAGCAGCTTAGGACTAGCGGGGGAGCATACGCAGTATTTT

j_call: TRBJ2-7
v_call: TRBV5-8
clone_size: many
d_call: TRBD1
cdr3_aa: CASSLGTAASYEQYF
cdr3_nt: TGTGCCAGCAGCCTCGGGACAGCGGCCTCCTACGAGCAGTACTTC

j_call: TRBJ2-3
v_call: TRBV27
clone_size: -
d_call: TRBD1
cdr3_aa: CATGDSGTDTQYF
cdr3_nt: TGTGCCACAGGGGACAGCGGCACAGATACGCAGTATTTT

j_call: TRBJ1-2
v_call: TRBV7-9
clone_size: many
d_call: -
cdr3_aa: CASSLVTDNYTF
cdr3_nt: TGTGCCAGCAGCTTAGTGACAGATAACTACACCTTC

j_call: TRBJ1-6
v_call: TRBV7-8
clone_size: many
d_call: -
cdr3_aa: CASTPRMMSSYNSPLHF
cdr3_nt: TGTGCCAGCACCCCGCGAATGATGAGCTCCTATAATTCACCCCTCCACTTT

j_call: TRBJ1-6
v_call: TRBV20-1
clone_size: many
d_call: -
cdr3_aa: CSAPGEGVSYNSPLHF
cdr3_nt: TGCAGTGCCCCGGGAGAGGGAGTATCCTATAATTCACCCCTCCACTTT

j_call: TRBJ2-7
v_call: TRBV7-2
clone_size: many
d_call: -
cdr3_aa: CASSRPGEVYEQYF
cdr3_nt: TGTGCCAGCAGCCGACCGGGGGAGGTCTACGAGCAGTACTTC

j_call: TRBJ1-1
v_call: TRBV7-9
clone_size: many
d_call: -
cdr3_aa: CASSLGTALNTEAFF
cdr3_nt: TGTGCCAGCAGCTTAGGGACAGCGCTTAACACTGAAGCTTTCTTT

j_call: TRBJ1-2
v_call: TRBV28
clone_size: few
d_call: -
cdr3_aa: CASKGLYGYTF
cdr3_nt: TGTGCCAGCAAAGGTCTCTATGGCTACACCTTC

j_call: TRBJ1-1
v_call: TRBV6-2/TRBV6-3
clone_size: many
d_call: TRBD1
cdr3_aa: CASGDRVPVEAFF
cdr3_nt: TGTGCCAGCGGTGACAGGGTCCCCGTGGAAGCTTTCTTT

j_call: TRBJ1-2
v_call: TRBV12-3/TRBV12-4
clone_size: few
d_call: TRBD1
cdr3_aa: CASSLGTVSYYGYTF
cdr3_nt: TGTGCCAGCAGTCTAGGGACAGTTAGTTACTATGGCTACACCTTC

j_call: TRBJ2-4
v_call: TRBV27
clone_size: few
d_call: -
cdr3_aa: CASSRGTPILGNIQYF
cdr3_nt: TGTGCCAGCAGTCGGGGGACCCCTATTCTAGGGAACATTCAGTACTTC

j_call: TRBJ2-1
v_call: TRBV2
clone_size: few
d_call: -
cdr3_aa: CASNRFYNEQFF
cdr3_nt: TGTGCCAGCAATCGCTTCTACAATGAGCAGTTCTTC

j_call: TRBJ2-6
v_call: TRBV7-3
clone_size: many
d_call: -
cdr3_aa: CASSRGSGANVLTF
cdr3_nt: TGTGCCAGCAGCCGGGGCTCTGGGGCCAACGTCCTGACTTTC

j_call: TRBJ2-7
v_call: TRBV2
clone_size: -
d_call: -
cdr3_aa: CASSEIAGTFLDEQYF
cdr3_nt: TGTGCCAGCAGTGAAATCGCAGGGACATTCCTCGACGAGCAGTACTTC

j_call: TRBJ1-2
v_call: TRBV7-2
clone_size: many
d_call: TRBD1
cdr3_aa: CASSFGTGGAGYTF
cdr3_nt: TGTGCCAGCAGCTTTGGGACAGGGGGCGCCGGCTACACCTTC

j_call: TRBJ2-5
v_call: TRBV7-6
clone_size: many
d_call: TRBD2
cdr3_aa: CASSLGGGAWETQYF
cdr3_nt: TGTGCCAGCAGCTTGGGCGGGGGGGCGTGGGAGACCCAGTACTTC

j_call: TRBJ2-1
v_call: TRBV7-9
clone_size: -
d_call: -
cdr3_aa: CAVRNEQFF
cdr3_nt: TGTGCCGTCCGAAATGAGCAGTTCTTC

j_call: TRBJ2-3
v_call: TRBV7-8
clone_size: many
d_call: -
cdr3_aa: CASSLGVGGHTDTQYF
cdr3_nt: TGTGCCAGCAGCTTAGGAGTAGGGGGGCACACAGATACGCAGTATTTT

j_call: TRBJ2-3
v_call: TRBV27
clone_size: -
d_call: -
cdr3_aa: CASGFSSTDTQYF
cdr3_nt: TGTGCCAGCGGTTTCTCTAGCACAGATACGCAGTATTTT

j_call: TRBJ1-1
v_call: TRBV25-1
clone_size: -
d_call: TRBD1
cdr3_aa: CASSELYGTDTEAFF
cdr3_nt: TGTGCCAGCAGTGAATTATACGGGACAGACACTGAAGCTTTCTTT

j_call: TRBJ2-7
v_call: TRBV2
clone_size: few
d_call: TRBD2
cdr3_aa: CASSAGLAGSGYEQYF
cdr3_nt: TGTGCCAGCAGTGCCGGGCTAGCGGGTAGTGGGTACGAGCAGTACTTC

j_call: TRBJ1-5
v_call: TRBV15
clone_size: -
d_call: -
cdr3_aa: CATSRDPGGNQPQHF
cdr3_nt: TGTGCCACCAGCAGAGATCCCGGGGGGAATCAGCCCCAGCATTTT

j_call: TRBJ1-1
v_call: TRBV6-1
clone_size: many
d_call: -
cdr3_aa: CASSFLGRAEAFF
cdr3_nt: TGTGCCAGCAGTTTCCTCGGTAGGGCTGAAGCTTTCTTT

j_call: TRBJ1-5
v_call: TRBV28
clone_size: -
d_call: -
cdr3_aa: CASSPPDRILLFNQPQHF
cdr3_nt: TGTGCCAGCAGTCCCCCCGACAGAATACTACTCTTCAATCAGCCCCAGCATTTT

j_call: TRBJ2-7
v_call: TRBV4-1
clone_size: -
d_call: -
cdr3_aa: CASSQEGGSFYEQYF
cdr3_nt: TGTGCCAGCAGCCAAGAGGGAGGAAGTTTCTACGAGCAGTACTTC

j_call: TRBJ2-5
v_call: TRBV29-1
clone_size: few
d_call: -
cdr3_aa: CSVEEGGTRETQYF
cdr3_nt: TGCAGCGTTGAAGAGGGGGGCACGAGAGAGACCCAGTACTTC

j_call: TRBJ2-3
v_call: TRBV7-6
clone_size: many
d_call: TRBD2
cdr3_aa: CASTRGGAFDTQYF
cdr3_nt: TGTGCCAGCACTCGCGGGGGGGCATTCGATACGCAGTATTTT

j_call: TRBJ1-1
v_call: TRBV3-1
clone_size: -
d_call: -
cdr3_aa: CASSQEAASTEAFF
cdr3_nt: TGTGCCAGCAGCCAAGAGGCGGCGAGTACTGAAGCTTTCTTT

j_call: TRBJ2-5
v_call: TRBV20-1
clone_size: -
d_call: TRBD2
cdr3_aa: CSARRPGLAGETQYF
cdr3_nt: TGCAGTGCTAGACGACCGGGACTAGCGGGGGAGACCCAGTACTTC

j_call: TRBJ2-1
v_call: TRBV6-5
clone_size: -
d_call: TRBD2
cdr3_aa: CASSYSASGGHYNEQFF
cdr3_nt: TGTGCCAGCAGTTACTCGGCTAGCGGGGGCCACTACAATGAGCAGTTCTTC

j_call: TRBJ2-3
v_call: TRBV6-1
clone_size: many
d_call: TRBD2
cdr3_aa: CASRPLTSAPDTDTQYF
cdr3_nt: TGTGCCAGCAGACCACTCACTAGCGCCCCCGACACAGATACGCAGTATTTT

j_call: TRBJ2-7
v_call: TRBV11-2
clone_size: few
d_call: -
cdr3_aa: CASSLFGGAYEQYF
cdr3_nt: TGTGCCAGCAGCTTATTCGGCGGAGCCTACGAGCAGTACTTC

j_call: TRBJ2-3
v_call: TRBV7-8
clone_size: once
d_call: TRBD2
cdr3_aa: CASSPVAGGSTDTQYF
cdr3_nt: TGTGCCAGCAGCCCGGTAGCGGGGGGGAGCACAGATACGCAGTATTTT